This T cell receptor beta chain was profiled in a study of a mutant IDH1 vaccine in newly diagnosed glioma. For the study at large: Commencement of vaccination occurred 4-6 weeks following radiotherapy alone, or concurrently with temozolomide cycles. Sex distribution of treated patients was roughly 62% male and around 38% female; mean age was 40.4 years. Visit timing is recorded as week 35 for V12 and week 47 for V13.

Measured with immunoSEQ multiplex PCR; TCRdb has only the in-frame clones, and not every one. The table has 30,000 to 40,000 clones, 80% to 95% seen once; the top ten hold around 5.1%. Documented time point: week 47, end of study. What each vaccine dose contained was 300 ug of mutant IDH1 20-mer peptide, accompanied by topical imiquimod. Germline loops: CDR1 SGDLS, CDR2 YYNGEE. V shed 7 bases, J shed 6 bases, and the junction held 19 bases outside the gene matches. The CDR3 sequence is 17 residues long. A note on this clone: Its specificity is unknown.

The chain couples TRBV9 to TRBJ2-3; TRBD2 matches at 8 bases. This TCR was recovered from a woman aged 40 to 55 with glioma. Source: PBMCs, taken from a glioma patient whose treatment included an IDH1 peptide vaccine. The CDR3 loop reads CASPVRPAGGGGDTQYF. In DNA, the CDR3 is TGTGCCAGCCCGGTCCGGCCGGCGGGGGGAGGTGGTGATACGCAGTATTTT. Full variable domain (remainder filled in from reference TRBV9 and TRBJ2-3): DSGVTQTPKHLITATGQRVTLRCSPRSGDLSVYWYQQSLDQGLQFLIQYYNGEERAKGNILERFSAQQFPDLHSELNLSSLELGDSALYFCASPVRPAGGGGDTQYFGPGTRLTVL.